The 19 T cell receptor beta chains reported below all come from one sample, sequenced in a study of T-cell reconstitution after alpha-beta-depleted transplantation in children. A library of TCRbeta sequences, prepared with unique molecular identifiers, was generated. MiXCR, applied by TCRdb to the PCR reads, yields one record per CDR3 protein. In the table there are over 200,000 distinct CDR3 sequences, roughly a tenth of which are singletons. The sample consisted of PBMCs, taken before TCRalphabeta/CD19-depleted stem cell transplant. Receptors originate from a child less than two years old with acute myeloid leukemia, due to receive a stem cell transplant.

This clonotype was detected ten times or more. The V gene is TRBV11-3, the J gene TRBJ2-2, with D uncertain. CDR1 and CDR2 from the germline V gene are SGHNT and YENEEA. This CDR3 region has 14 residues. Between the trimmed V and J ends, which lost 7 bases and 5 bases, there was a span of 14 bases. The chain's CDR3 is CASTPRVVTGELFF. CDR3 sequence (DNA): TGTGCCAGCACACCTCGGGTAGTAACCGGGGAGCTGTTTTTT.

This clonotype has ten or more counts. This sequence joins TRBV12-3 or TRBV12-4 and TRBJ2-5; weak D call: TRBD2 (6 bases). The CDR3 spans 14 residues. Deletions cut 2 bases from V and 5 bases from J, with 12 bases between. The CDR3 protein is CASSLKPGRETQYF. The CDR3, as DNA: TGTGCCAGCAGTTTAAAGCCAGGGAGGGAGACCCAGTACTTC.

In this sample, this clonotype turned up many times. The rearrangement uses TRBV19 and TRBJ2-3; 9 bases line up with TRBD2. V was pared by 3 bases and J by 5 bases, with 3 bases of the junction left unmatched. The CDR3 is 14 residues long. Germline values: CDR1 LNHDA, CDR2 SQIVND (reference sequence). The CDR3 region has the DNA TGTGCCAGTAGTATTGCGACTAGCGGAGATACGCAGTATTTT. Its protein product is CASSIATSGDTQYF.

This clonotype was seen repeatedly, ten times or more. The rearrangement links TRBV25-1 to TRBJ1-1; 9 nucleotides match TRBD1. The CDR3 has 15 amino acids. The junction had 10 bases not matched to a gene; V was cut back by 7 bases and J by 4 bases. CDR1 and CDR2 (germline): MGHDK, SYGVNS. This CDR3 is CASTLPGQGITEAFF. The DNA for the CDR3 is TGTGCCAGCACCCTTCCGGGACAGGGTATCACTGAAGCTTTCTTT. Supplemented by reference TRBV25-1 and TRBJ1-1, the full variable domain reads EADIYQTPRYLVIGTGKKITLECSQTMGHDKMYWYQQDPGMELHLIHYSYGVNSTEKGDLSSESTVSRIRTEHFPLTLESARPSHTSQYLCASTLPGQGITEAFFGQGTRLTVV.

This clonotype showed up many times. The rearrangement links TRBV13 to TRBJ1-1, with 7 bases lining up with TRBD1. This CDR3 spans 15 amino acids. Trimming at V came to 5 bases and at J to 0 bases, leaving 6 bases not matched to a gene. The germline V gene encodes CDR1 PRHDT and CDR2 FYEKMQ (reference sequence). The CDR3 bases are TGTGCCAGCAGCAGGACAGGTTTTTTGAACACTGAAGCTTTCTTT. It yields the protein CASSRTGFLNTEAFF.

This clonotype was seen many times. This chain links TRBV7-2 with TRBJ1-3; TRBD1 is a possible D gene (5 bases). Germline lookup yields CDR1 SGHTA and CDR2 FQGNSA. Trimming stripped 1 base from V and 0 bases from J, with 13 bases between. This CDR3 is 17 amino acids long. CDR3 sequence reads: CASSLGRWGISGNTIYF. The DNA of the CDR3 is TGTGCCAGCAGCTTAGGCCGATGGGGGATCTCTGGAAACACCATATATTTT.

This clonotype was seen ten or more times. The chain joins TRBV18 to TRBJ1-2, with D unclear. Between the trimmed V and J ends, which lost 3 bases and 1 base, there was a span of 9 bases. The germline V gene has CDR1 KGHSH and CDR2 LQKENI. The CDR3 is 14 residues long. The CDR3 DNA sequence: TGTGCCAGCTCACCTGGAAGGGATAACTATGGCTACACCTTC. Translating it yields CASSPGRDNYGYTF. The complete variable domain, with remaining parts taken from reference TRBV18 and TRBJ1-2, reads NAGVMQNPRHLVRRRGQEARLRCSPMKGHSHVYWYRQLPEEGLKFMVYLQKENIIDESGMPKERFSAEFPKEGPSILRIQQVVRGDSAAYFCASSPGRDNYGYTFGSGTRLTVV.

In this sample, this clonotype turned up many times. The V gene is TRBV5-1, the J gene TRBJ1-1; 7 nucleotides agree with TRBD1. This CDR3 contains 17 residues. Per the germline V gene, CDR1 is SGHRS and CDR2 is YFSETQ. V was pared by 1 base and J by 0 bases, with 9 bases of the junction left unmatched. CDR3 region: CASSLRQGGNMNTEAFF. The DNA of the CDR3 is TGCGCCAGCAGCTTGAGACAGGGTGGGAACATGAACACTGAAGCTTTCTTT. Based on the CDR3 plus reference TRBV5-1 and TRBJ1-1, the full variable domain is KAGVTQTPRYLIKTRGQQVTLSCSPISGHRSVSWYQQTPGQGLQFLFEYFSETQRNKGNFPGRFSGRQFSNSRSEMNVSTLELGDSALYLCASSLRQGGNMNTEAFFGQGTRLTVV.

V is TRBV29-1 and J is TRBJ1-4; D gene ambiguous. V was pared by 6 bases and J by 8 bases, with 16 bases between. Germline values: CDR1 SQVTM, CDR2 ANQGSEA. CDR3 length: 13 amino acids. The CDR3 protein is CSVRGGFLEKLFF. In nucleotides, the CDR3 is TGCAGCGTCCGGGGAGGGTTCTTGGAAAAACTGTTTTTT.

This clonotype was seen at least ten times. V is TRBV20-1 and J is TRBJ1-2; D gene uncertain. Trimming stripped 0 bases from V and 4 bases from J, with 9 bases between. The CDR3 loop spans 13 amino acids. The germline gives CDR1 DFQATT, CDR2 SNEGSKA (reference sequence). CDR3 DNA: TGCAGTGCTAGAGAGTGGATGTCCTATGGCTACACCTTC. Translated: CSAREWMSYGYTF.

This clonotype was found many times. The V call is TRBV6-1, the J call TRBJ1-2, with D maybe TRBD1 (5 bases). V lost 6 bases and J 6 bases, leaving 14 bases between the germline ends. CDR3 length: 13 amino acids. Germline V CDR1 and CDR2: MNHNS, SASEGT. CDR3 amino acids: CASRPREGHGYTF. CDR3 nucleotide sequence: TGTGCCAGCAGGCCGAGGGAGGGGCATGGCTACACCTTC.

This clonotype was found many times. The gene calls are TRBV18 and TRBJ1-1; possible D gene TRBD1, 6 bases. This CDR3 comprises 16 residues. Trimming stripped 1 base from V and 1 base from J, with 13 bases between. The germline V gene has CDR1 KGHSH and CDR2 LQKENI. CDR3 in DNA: TGTGCCAGCTCACCACGTGTCGGGGGGGCGAACACTGAAGCTTTCTTT. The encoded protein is CASSPRVGGANTEAFF.

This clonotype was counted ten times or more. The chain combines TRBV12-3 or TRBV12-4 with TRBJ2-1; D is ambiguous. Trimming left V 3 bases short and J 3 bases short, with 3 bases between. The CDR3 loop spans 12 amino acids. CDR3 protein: CASSFYYNEQFF. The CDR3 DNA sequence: TGTGCCAGCAGTTTCTACTACAATGAGCAGTTCTTC.

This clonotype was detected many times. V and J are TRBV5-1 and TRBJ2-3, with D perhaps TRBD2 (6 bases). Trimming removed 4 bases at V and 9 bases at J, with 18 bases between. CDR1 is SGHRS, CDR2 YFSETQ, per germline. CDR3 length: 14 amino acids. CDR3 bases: TGCGCCAGCAGCCCTGGGACTCCCAGGGAGACGCAGTATTTT. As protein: CASSPGTPRETQYF. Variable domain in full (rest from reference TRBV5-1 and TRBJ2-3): KAGVTQTPRYLIKTRGQQVTLSCSPISGHRSVSWYQQTPGQGLQFLFEYFSETQRNKGNFPGRFSGRQFSNSRSEMNVSTLELGDSALYLCASSPGTPRETQYFGPGTRLTVL.

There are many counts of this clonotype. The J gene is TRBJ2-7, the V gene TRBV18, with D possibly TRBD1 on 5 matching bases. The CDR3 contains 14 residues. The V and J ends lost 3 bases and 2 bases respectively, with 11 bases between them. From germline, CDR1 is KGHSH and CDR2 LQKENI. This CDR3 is CASSPIHRTYEQYF. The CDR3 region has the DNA TGTGCCAGCTCACCCATCCACAGGACCTACGAGCAGTACTTC. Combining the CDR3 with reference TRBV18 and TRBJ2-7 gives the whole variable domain NAGVMQNPRHLVRRRGQEARLRCSPMKGHSHVYWYRQLPEEGLKFMVYLQKENIIDESGMPKERFSAEFPKEGPSILRIQQVVRGDSAAYFCASSPIHRTYEQYFGPGTRLTVT.

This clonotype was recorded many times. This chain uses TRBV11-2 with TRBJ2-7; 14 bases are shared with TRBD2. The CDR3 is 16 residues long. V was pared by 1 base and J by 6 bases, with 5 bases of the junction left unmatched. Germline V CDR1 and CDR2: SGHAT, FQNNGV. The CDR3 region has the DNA TGTGCCAGCAGCTTAGCGGGACTAGCGGGAGTATTCGAGCAGTACTTC. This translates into CASSLAGLAGVFEQYF. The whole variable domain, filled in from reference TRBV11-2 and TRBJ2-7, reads EAGVAQSPRYKIIEKRQSVAFWCNPISGHATLYWYQQILGQGPKLLIQFQNNGVVDDSQLPKDRFSAERLKGVDSTLKIQPAKLEDSAVYLCASSLAGLAGVFEQYFGPGTRLTVT.

The CDR3 spells CASSLRSGGFLKSYNEQFF. The CDR3 DNA follows: TGTGCCAGCAGCTTACGAAGCGGGGGATTTCTAAAGTCCTACAATGAGCAGTTCTTC. This chain links TRBV7-2 with TRBJ2-1; TRBD2 matches 8 bases. The CDR3 consists of 19 residues. Germline values: CDR1 SGHTA, CDR2 FQGNSA. With 2 bases clipped from V and 1 base from J, the junction kept 13 bases outside the gene matches.

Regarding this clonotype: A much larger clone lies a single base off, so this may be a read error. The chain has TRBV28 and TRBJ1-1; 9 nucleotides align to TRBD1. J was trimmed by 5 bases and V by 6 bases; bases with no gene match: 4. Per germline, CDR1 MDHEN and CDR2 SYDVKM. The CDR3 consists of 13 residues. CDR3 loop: CASRTGTGTEAFF. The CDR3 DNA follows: TGTGCCAGCAGGACCGGGACAGGGACTGAAGCTTTCTTT.

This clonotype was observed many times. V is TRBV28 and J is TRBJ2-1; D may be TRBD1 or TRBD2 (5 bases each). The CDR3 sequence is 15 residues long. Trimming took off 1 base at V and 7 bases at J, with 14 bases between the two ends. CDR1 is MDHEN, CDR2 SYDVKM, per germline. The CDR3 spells CASSLYLQGPNEQFF. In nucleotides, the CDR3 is TGTGCCAGCAGTTTATATCTCCAGGGACCGAATGAGCAGTTCTTC.